This T cell receptor beta chain was obtained from a study of a mutant IDH1 vaccine in newly diagnosed glioma. Turning to the study itself: Radiotherapy alone preceded vaccination by 4-6 weeks; alternatively, vaccination started with temozolomide cycles.

Trimming shortened V by 6 bases and J by 3 bases, and 14 bases separated the two germline ends. CDR3 length: 14 residues. The germline V gene has CDR1 KGHSH and CDR2 LQKENI. As to time point: week 47, end of study. The content of each vaccine dose was 300 ug of mutant IDH1 20-mer peptide, and topical imiquimod accompanied it. Each patient was administered eight vaccinations, scheduled in weeks 1, 3, 5, 7, 11, 15, 19 and 23. With regard to this clone: As yet, its antigen is unknown.

Assay used: immunoSEQ multiplex PCR; TCRdb lists only in-frame clones, some missing. The sample carries over 75,000 clones, approximately 80% recorded once. This rearrangement joins TRBV18 to TRBJ1-1; a weak D match, TRBD1 (5 bases). The sequence derives from a man between 40 and 49 years old with glioma. The specimen comprised PBMCs, sampled from a glioma patient whose treatment included an IDH1 peptide vaccine. CDR3 protein: CASSSVQGDTEAFF. CDR3 nucleotides: TGTGCCAGCTCCTCCGTTCAGGGAGACACTGAAGCTTTCTTT.